This T cell receptor (beta chain) was recorded in a study of monozygotic twins with inflammatory bowel disease. A 6-nucleotide sample barcode was carried by the UMIs, which template switching added. After re-calling the 5' RACE reads, TCRdb lists one entry per CDR3 protein, DNA absent. The repertoire shows approximately 210,000 distinct CDR3 sequences; the top ten hold approximately 7.7%. Germline lookup yields CDR1 SGHTA and CDR2 FQGNSA. This CDR3 is 16 amino acids long. The chain links TRBV7-2 to TRBJ1-1; absent DNA, TCRdb's TRBD1 call cannot be checked. This clonotype was sampled from a human donor with ulcerative colitis or Crohn's disease, or a healthy co-twin of an affected twin (not recorded which). The sequenced sample was blood. The CDR3 sequence is CASSLLNAGVNTEAFF.